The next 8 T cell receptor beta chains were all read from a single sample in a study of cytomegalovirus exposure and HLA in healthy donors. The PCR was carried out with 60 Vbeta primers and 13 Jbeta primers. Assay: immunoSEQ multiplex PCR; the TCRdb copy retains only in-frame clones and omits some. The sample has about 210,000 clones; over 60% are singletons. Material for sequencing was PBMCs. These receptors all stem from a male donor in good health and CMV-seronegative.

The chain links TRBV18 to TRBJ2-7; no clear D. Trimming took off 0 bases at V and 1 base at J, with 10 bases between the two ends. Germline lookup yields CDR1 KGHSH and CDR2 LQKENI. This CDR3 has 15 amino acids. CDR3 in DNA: TGTGCCAGCTCACCACCCGGGTTGGGTTCCTACGAGCAGTACTTC. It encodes CASSPPGLGSYEQYF. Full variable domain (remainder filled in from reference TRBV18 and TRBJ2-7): NAGVMQNPRHLVRRRGQEARLRCSPMKGHSHVYWYRQLPEEGLKFMVYLQKENIIDESGMPKERFSAEFPKEGPSILRIQQVVRGDSAAYFCASSPPGLGSYEQYFGPGTRLTVT.

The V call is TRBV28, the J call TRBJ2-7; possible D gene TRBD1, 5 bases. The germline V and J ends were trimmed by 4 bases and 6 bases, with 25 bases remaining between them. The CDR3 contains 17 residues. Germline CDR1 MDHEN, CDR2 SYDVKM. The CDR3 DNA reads TGTGCCAGCAGTTCACCTTTGGACACCAGGGCCGGTAGCGAGCAGTACTTC. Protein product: CASSSPLDTRAGSEQYF.

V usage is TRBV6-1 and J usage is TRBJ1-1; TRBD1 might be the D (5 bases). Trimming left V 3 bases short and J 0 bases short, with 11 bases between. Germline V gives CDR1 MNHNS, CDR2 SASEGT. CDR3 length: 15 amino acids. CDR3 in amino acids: CASSEWGRMNTEAFF. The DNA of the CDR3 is TGTGCCAGCAGTGAGTGGGGCAGAATGAACACTGAAGCTTTCTTT.

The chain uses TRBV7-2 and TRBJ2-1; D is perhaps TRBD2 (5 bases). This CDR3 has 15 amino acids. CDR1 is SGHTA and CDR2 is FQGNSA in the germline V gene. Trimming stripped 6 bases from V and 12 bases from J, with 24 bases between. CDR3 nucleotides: TGTGCCAGCAGTCCTGACGCTTTCCTCCGGGGAGTGCAGTTCTTC. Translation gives CASSPDAFLRGVQFF.

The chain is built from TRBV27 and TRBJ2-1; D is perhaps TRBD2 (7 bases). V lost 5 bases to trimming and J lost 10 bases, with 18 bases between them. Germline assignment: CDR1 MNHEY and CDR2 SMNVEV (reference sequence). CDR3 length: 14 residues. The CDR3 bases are TGTGCCAGCAGTAGGCGGGGGCGAGGGGTGGAGCAGTTCTTC. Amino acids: CASSRRGRGVEQFF.

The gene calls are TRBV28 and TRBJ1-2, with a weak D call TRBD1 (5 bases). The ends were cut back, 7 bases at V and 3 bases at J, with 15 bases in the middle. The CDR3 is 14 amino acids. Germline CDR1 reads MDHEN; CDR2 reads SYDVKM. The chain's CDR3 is CASNWGGEDYGYTF. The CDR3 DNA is TGTGCCAGCAACTGGGGAGGGGAGGACTATGGCTACACCTTC.

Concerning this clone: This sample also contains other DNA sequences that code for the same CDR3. CDR3 sequence reads: CASKQGSLSGNTIYF. CDR3 sequence (DNA): TGTGCCAGCAAACAGGGGTCCCTCTCTGGAAACACCATATATTTT. The chain recombines TRBV6-5 with TRBJ1-3; 7 bases map to TRBD1. Germline trimming cut 7 bases from V and 0 bases from J; bases unmatched to any gene: 6. Germline CDR1 reads MNHEY; CDR2 reads SVGAGI. This CDR3 is built from 15 residues.

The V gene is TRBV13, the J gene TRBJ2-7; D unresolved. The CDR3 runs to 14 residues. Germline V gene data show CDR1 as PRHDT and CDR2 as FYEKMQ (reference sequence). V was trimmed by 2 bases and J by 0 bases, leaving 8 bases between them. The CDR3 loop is CASSLHSSSYEQYF. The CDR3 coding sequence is TGTGCCAGCAGCTTACACAGTAGCTCCTACGAGCAGTACTTC.